Reported below is one T cell receptor beta chain. The CDR3 spans 15 residues. CDR1 is SGHNT and CDR2 is YYREEE in the germline V gene (reference sequence). V was shortened by 0 bases and J by 5 bases, with 12 bases between the two germline ends. This PCR relied on a set of 60 Vbeta primers and 13 Jbeta primers. Here immunoSEQ multiplex PCR was the method, and the copy in TCRdb shows in-frame clones only, minus some. The data contain some 120,000 clones, 80% of them singletons. This entry comes from a study of cytomegalovirus exposure and HLA in healthy donors. This TCR was recovered from a male donor in good health and CMV-seronegative. This chain uses TRBV5-4 with TRBJ2-4; tentatively, D is TRBD2 (7 bases). Material for sequencing was PBMCs. The CDR3 coding sequence is TGTGCCAGCAGCTTGGAGGCGGGGGCGGAAAACATTCAGTACTTC. Amino acid sequence: CASSLEAGAENIQYF.